Following are 18 T cell receptor beta chains from one sample sequenced in a study of post-analysis software for immune sequencing data. The library was made from cDNA and included unique molecular identifiers. TCRdb ran MiXCR on the PCR reads and lists one entry per CDR3 protein. Here the sample spans about 680,000 distinct CDR3 sequences, approximately 60% being singletons. No antigen has been identified for these receptors. Regarding the study as a whole: In patients, roughly 5 TRBV segments were more frequent than in controls, with TRBV5-6, TRBV5-1 and TRBV20-1 among them.

Input material: blood. Receptor source: a girl aged 2-15 years with multiple sclerosis.

The rearrangement links TRBV4-2 to TRBJ2-7, with no clear D. Germline loops: CDR1 LGHNA, CDR2 YNFKEQ. This CDR3 is built from 11 residues. The V end was cut by 6 bases, the J end by 4 bases, with 7 bases between. CDR3 DNA sequence: TGTGCCAGCAGTCACCGGTACGAGCAGTACTTC. Protein: CASSHRYEQYF.

This chain connects TRBV5-1 to TRBJ1-2; TRBD1 aligns across 7 bases. The CDR3 consists of 15 residues. Germline-derived CDR1 and CDR2 are SGHRS and YFSETQ. Germline trimming cut 1 base from V and 2 bases from J; bases unmatched to any gene: 5. This chain's CDR3 is CASSLTGDDNYGYTF. CDR3 DNA sequence: TGCGCCAGCAGCTTGACAGGGGATGACAACTATGGCTACACCTTC.

This clonotype was seen only a few times. The chain carries TRBV5-1 and TRBJ2-3, with D unresolved. Trimming left V 5 bases short and J 2 bases short, with 12 bases between. Germline V gives CDR1 SGHRS, CDR2 YFSETQ. The CDR3 loop spans 14 amino acids. The CDR3 sequence: CASRLRIITDTQYF. CDR3 nucleotides: TGCGCCAGCAGGCTCCGGATCATCACAGATACGCAGTATTTT.

V usage is TRBV4-3 and J usage is TRBJ2-1; 7 nucleotides line up with TRBD2. With 0 bases clipped from V and 2 bases from J, the junction kept 4 bases outside the gene matches. The length of the CDR3 is 16 residues. Germline V gene sequence: CDR1 LGHNA, CDR2 YSLEER. The DNA of the CDR3 is TGCGCCAGCAGCCAAGATATGGGGGGGACCTACAATGAGCAGTTCTTC. Its protein is CASSQDMGGTYNEQFF.

The CDR3 protein is CASSQDQAGDTDTQYF. CDR3 DNA sequence: TGCGCCAGCAGCCAAGACCAAGCGGGAGACACAGATACGCAGTATTTT. The J gene is TRBJ2-3, the V gene TRBV4-1, with TRBD2 matching 8 bases. This CDR3 region has 16 residues. The ends lost 0 bases at V and 2 bases at J; junction bases unmatched: 4. The germline gives CDR1 MGHRA, CDR2 YSYEKL.

This clonotype was seen repeatedly, ten times or more. The CDR3 region has the DNA TGCGCCAGCGGGGCGGATGCGGGAGATGGTGATACGCAGTATTTT. It translates to CASGADAGDGDTQYF. This sequence joins TRBV4-1 and TRBJ2-3; 7 nucleotides match TRBD2. This CDR3 is 15 amino acids long. The V gene end was trimmed by 8 bases and the J gene end by 6 bases; junction bases not matched to a gene: 14. Germline V gene sequence: CDR1 MGHRA, CDR2 YSYEKL.

This clonotype was seen a handful of times. This chain uses TRBV7-2 with TRBJ2-3; D tentatively reads TRBD1 or TRBD2 (5 bases each). The CDR3 sequence is 16 residues long. Germline V lookup: CDR1 SGHTA, CDR2 FQGNSA. V shed 2 bases and J shed 5 bases, with 17 bases lying between them. The CDR3 sequence is CASSLLPGTVRDTQYF. The DNA for the CDR3 is TGTGCCAGCAGCTTACTCCCCGGGACGGTGCGAGATACGCAGTATTTT.

The chain couples TRBV6-5 to TRBJ1-4; 8 nucleotides match TRBD1. The length of the CDR3 is 15 residues. CDR1 MNHEY and CDR2 SVGAGI come from the germline V gene. Trimming took 5 bases from V and 4 from J; bases not matched to a gene: 6. This CDR3 is CASSTQGAGNEKLFF. CDR3 nucleotide sequence: TGTGCCAGCAGTACCCAGGGGGCCGGTAATGAAAAACTGTTTTTT.

V is TRBV6-5 and J is TRBJ1-5; no reliable D call. The length of the CDR3 is 14 residues. Germline V gives CDR1 MNHEY, CDR2 SVGAGI. The V gene lost 2 bases and the J gene lost 4 bases, with 9 bases spanning the gap. CDR3: CASSYDEGNQPQHF. The CDR3 coding sequence is TGTGCCAGCAGTTACGATGAAGGGAATCAGCCCCAGCATTTT.

The chain links TRBV5-1 to TRBJ2-1, with a possible D match to TRBD2 (6 bases). The V gene's germline CDR1 is SGHRS and CDR2 YFSETQ. The CDR3 totals 17 residues. Trimming removed 4 bases from V and 0 bases from J, with 17 bases in between. CDR3 sequence reads: CASSQKELARSYNEQFF. CDR3 bases: TGCGCCAGCAGCCAAAAAGAACTAGCTCGCTCCTACAATGAGCAGTTCTTC.

The gene calls are TRBV6-4 and TRBJ2-1; no clear D. CDR3 size: 14 residues. Deletions cut 0 bases from V and 13 bases from J, with 16 bases between. Germline CDR1 is MRHNA and CDR2 is SNTAGT. CDR3 coding DNA: TGTGCCAGCAGTGACTCTAATTTTGGAGCCAGCCAGTTCTTC. It is translated as CASSDSNFGASQFF.

This clonotype was seen repeatedly, ten times or more. This chain joins TRBV3-1 and TRBJ2-1, with 12 bases aligning to TRBD2. The trim removed 0 bases at V and 7 bases at J, leaving 13 bases unmatched. CDR1 is LGHDT, CDR2 YNNKEL, per germline (reference sequence). The CDR3 runs to 19 residues. The CDR3 DNA reads TGTGCCAGCAGCCAAGAACCGGTGACTAGCGGGAGCCTAGGGAATGAGCAGTTCTTC. Amino acids: CASSQEPVTSGSLGNEQFF.

The chain employs TRBV7-8 and TRBJ2-1; D ambiguous. Germline V gives CDR1 SGHVS, CDR2 FQNEAQ. CDR3 length: 14 amino acids. Trimming removed 5 bases at V and 4 bases at J, with 12 bases between. The CDR3 is CASSPSRFYNEQFF. CDR3 in DNA: TGTGCCAGCAGCCCTTCACGGTTTTACAATGAGCAGTTCTTC.

This clonotype has just one count. The gene calls are TRBV6-1 and TRBJ1-1; 9 bases agree with TRBD1. Germline V CDR1 and CDR2: MNHNS, SASEGT. The ends lost 4 bases at V and 0 bases at J; junction bases unmatched: 9. The CDR3 consists of 17 residues. CDR3 DNA sequence: TGTGCCAGCAGTGTACGACAGGGGACAGGGATGAACACTGAAGCTTTCTTT. It translates to CASSVRQGTGMNTEAFF.

This rearrangement joins TRBV20-1 to TRBJ1-5, with D hard to call. CDR1 DFQATT and CDR2 SNEGSKA come from the germline V gene (reference sequence). The CDR3 totals 12 residues. The V end lost 3 bases, the J end lost 3 bases, and 6 bases lay between the germline ends. The CDR3 sequence: CSASRTNQPQHF. Written as DNA, the CDR3 is TGCAGTGCTAGTAGGACCAATCAGCCCCAGCATTTT.

J is TRBJ1-1 and V is TRBV29-1; 10 positions match TRBD1. Germline loops: CDR1 SQVTM, CDR2 ANQGSEA. The CDR3 is made up of 14 amino acids. V trimming: 2 bases; J trimming: 4 bases; junction bases outside the gene matches: 4. CDR3 sequence: CSVEPWTGGTEAFF. CDR3 coding DNA: TGCAGCGTTGAACCCTGGACAGGGGGCACTGAAGCTTTCTTT.

This clonotype showed up just a few times. This rearrangement joins TRBV5-1 to TRBJ2-3, with 10 bases lining up with TRBD2. The germline gives CDR1 SGHRS, CDR2 YFSETQ. The trim removed 4 bases at V and 3 bases at J, leaving 11 bases unmatched. CDR3 size: 17 residues. The CDR3 coding sequence is TGCGCCAGCAGCCCGGGACTAGCGACGGTGGTTACAGATACGCAGTATTTT. Translation: CASSPGLATVVTDTQYF.

The chain carries TRBV12-3 or TRBV12-4 and TRBJ2-7; the match to TRBD1 covers 9 bases. The ends lost 1 base at V and 6 bases at J; junction bases unmatched: 10. This CDR3 is 16 amino acids long. The CDR3 spells CASSLGQGVSPGEQYF. The CDR3 coding sequence is TGTGCCAGCAGTTTAGGACAGGGGGTAAGTCCGGGCGAGCAGTACTTC.